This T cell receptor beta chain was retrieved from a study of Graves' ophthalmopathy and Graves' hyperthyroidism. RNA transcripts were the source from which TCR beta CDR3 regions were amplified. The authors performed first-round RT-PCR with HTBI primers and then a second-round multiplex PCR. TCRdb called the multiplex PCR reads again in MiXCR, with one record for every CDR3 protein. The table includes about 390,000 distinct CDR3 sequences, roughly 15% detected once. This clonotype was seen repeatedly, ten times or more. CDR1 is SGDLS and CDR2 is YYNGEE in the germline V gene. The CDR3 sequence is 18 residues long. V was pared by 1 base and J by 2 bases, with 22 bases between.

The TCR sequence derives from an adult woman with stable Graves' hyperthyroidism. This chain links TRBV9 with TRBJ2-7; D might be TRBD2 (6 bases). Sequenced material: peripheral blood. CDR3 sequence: CASSVNPESGTGTYEQYF. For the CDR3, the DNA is TGTGCCAGCAGCGTAAACCCTGAATCCGGGACTGGAACCTACGAGCAGTACTTC.